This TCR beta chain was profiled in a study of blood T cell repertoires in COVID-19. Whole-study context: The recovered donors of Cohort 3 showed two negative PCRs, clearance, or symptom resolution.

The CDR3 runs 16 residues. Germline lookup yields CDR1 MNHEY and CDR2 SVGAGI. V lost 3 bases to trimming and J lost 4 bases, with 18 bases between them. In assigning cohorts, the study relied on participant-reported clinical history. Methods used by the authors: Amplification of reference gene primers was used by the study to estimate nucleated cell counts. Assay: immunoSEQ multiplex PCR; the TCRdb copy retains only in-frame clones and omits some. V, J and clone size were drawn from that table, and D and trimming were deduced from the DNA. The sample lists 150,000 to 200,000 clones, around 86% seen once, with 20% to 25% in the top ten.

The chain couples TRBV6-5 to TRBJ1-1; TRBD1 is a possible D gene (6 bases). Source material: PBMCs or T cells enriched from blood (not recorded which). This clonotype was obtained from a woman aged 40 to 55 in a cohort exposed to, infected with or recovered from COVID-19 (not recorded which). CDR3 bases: TGTGCCAGCAGTTATCACACAGGGACGTACGGCACTGAAGCTTTCTTT. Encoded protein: CASSYHTGTYGTEAFF.